This T cell receptor (beta chain) was observed in a study of T-cell reconstitution after alpha-beta-depleted transplantation in children (dated by TCRdb to 2016 to 2017). Regarding the research as a whole: T-cell immune reconstitution after TCRalphabeta/CD19-depleted allogeneic hematopoietic cell transplantation in children was quantitatively tracked in the study by means of TCR repertoire profiling. Overall study results and their limits: Over subsequent months, a decline in hyperexpanded clone frequencies was noted, and after one year, T-cell counts and TCRbeta diversity were mostly ascribed to newly produced T cells. In some patients, the high TCRbeta diversity seen at day 60 was put down to recipient T cells and intrathymic progenitors that had survived conditioning. The apparently early recovery of alphabetaT-cell counts about two months after transplant reportedly depended on only several hundred rapidly expanded clones that came from non-depleted graft cells.

This clonotype was detected many times. There is no known antigen for this receptor. Per-base qualities were not stored, and no clone one base away is much larger. The CDR3 holds 15 amino acids from the cysteine to the phenylalanine. Only CDR3 DNA remains: 45 bases, in frame from the first base. Germline trimming amounts to 5 bases on V and 2 bases on J, with 11 as the count of junction bases outside the gene matches. CDR1 and CDR2, per the germline V gene (reference sequence), are DFQATT and SNEGSKA. In the paper's terms, the treatment or condition label means: allogeneic hematopoietic cell transplantation with graft depleted of TCRalphabeta T cells and CD19 B cells. Transplant recipients were children who received TCRalphabeta/CD19-depleted allogeneic hematopoietic cell grafts. Preparation of the library involved PCR. Sequencing was performed on an Illumina HiSeq 2500. Molecular barcoding was employed in the preparation of TCR libraries, with unique molecular identifiers being used to normalize TCRbeta repertoire quantification. The public reads were reanalyzed by TCRdb: fastp trimming at Q25, MiXCR alignment, in-frame beta chains only. Every CDR3 protein is listed once, alongside the most common genes and DNA of its rows. The sample table contains fewer than 350,000 distinct CDR3 sequences; only one count was recorded for around 7.1% of them. The top ten clones comprise about 9.3% of the sample.

The receptor comes from a female patient between 2 and 15 years old who had a stem cell transplant for Fanconi anemia, so the T cells may come from the graft donor. This chain is built from TRBV20-1 and TRBJ2-5; 7 of the junction bases match TRBD2. Sequences were derived from peripheral blood, sampled 360 days after TCRalphabeta/CD19-depleted stem cell transplant. In nucleotide form, the sequence is TGCAGTGCTGACTCAGTGGGGGGACTACAAGAGACCCAGTACTTC. Its product reads: CSADSVGGLQETQYF.